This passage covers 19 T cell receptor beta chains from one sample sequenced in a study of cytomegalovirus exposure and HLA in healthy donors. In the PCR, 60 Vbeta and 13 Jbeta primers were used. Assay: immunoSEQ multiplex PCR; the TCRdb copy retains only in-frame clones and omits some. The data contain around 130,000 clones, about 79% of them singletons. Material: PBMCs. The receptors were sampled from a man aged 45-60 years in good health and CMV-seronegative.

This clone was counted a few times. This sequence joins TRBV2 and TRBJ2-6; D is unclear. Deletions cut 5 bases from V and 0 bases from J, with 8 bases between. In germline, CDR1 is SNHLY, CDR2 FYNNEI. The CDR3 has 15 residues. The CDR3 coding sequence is TGTGCCAGCAGTAAACCGGGCTCTGGGGCCAACGTCCTGACTTTC. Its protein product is CASSKPGSGANVLTF.

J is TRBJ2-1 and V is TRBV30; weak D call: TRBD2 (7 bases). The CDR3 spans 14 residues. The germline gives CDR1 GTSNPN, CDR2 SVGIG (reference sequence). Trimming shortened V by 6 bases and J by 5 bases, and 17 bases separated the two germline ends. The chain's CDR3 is CACQTGAGDNEQFF. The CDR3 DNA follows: TGTGCCTGCCAAACGGGGGCGGGGGACAATGAGCAGTTCTTC.

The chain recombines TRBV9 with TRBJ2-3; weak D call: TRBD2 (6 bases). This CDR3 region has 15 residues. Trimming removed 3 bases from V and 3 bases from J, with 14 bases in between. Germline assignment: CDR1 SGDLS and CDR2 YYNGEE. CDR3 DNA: TGTGCCAGCAGCGCCCTTTGGGGGAGGACAGATACGCAGTATTTT. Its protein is CASSALWGRTDTQYF.

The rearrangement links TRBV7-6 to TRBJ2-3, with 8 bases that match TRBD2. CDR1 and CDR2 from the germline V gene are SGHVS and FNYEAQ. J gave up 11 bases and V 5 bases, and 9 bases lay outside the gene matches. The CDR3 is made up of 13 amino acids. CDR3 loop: CASSPTGGLVQYF. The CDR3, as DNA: TGTGCCAGCAGCCCTACGGGGGGGCTGGTGCAGTATTTT.

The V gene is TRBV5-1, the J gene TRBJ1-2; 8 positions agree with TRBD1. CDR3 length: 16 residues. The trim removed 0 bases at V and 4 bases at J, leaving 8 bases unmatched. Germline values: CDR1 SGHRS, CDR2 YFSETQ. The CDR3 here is CASSLGQGAVTYGYTF. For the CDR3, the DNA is TGCGCCAGCAGCTTGGGGCAGGGGGCGGTCACCTATGGCTACACCTTC.

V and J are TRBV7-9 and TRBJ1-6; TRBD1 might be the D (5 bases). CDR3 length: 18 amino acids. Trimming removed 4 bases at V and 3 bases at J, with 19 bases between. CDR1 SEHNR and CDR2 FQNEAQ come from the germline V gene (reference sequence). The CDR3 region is CASSSPRMGRGYNSPLHF. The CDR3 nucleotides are TGTGCCAGCAGCTCGCCGCGGATGGGAAGGGGCTATAATTCACCCCTCCACTTT.

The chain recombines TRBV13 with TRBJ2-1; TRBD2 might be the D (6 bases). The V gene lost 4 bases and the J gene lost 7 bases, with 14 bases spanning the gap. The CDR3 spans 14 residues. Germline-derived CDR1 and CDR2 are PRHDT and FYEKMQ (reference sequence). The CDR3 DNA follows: TGTGCCAGCAGCTATCCTAGTGGGGGGAATGAGCAGTTCTTC. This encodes CASSYPSGGNEQFF.

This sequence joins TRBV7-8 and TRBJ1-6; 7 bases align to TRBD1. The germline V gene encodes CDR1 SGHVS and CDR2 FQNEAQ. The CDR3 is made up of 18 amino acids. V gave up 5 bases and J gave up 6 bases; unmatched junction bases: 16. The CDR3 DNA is TGTGCCAGCAGCCCGTTGACGGCCACCGGGACAGCTAATTCACCCCTCCACTTT. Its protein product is CASSPLTATGTANSPLHF.

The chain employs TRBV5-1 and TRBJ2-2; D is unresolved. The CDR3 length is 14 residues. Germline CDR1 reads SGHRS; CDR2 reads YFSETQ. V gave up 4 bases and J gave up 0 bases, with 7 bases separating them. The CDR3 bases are TGCGCCAGCAGCATACAGTCGAACACCGGGGAGCTGTTTTTT. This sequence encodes CASSIQSNTGELFF.

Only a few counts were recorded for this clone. The CDR3 spells CASSDAGSSKAFF. CDR3 DNA: TGCGCCAGCAGTGATGCGGGGTCGAGTAAAGCTTTCTTT. The gene calls are TRBV10-1 and TRBJ1-1; no clear D gene. The CDR3 length is 13 residues. V was pared by 3 bases and J by 9 bases, with 14 bases between. Germline assignment: CDR1 WNHNN and CDR2 SYGVQD (reference sequence).

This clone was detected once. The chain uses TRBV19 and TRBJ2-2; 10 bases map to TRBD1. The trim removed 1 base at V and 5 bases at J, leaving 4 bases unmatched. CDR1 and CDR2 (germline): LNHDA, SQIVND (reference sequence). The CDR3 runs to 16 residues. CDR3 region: CASSIGTGGSTGELFF. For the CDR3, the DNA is TGTGCCAGTAGTATAGGGACAGGGGGGTCGACCGGGGAGCTGTTTTTT.

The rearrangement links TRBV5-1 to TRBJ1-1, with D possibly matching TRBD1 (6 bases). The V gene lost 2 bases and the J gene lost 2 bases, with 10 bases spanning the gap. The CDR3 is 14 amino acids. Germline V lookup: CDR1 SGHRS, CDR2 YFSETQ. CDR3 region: CASSFQGFNTEAFF. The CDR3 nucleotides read TGCGCCAGCAGCTTCCAGGGGTTCAACACTGAAGCTTTCTTT.

The CDR3, as DNA: TGTGCCAGCAGCAAAAGGAAGGTCCCGGGACAGGGTCCCTACGAGCAGTACTTC. Its protein product is CASSKRKVPGQGPYEQYF. J is TRBJ2-7 and V is TRBV21-1; the DNA was not compared with TRBD1, the D call given in the table. TRBV21-1 is given as a pseudogene. The CDR3 consists of 18 residues.

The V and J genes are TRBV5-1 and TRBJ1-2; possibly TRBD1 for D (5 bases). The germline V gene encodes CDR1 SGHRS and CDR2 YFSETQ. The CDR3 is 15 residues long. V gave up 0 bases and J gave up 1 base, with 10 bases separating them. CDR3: CASSLAQGYNYGYTF. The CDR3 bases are TGCGCCAGCAGCTTGGCCCAGGGCTATAACTATGGCTACACCTTC.

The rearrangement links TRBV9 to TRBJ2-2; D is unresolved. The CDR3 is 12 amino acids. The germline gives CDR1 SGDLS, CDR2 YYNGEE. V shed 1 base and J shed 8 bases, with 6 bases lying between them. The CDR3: CASSVNGGELFF. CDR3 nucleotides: TGTGCCAGCAGCGTAAACGGTGGGGAGCTGTTTTTT.

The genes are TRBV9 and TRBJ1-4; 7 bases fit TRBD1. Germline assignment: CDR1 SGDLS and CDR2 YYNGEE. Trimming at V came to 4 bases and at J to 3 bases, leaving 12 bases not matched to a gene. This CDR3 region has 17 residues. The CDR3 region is CASSPTDRPEANEKLFF. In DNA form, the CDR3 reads TGTGCCAGCAGCCCAACGGACAGGCCTGAGGCTAATGAAAAACTGTTTTTT.

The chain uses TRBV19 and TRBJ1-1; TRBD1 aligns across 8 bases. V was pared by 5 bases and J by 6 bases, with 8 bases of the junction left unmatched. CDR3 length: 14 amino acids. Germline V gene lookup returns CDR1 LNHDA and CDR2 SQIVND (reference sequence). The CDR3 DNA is TGTGCCAGTAGTTCTGGACAGGGACGGTCTGAAGCTTTCTTT. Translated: CASSSGQGRSEAFF.

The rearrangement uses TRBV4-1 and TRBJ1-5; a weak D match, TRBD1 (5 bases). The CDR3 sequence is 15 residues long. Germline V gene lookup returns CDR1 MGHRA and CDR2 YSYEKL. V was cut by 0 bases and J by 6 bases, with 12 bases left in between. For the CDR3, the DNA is TGCGCCAGCAGCCAAGAGGGCCAGGGCGGTCAGCCCCAGCATTTT. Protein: CASSQEGQGGQPQHF.

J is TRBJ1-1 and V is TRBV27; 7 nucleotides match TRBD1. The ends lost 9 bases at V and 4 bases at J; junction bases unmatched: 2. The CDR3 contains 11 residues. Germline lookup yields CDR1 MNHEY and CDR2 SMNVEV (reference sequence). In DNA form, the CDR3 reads TGTGCCAGATGGGACAGCACTGAAGCTTTCTTT. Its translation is CARWDSTEAFF.